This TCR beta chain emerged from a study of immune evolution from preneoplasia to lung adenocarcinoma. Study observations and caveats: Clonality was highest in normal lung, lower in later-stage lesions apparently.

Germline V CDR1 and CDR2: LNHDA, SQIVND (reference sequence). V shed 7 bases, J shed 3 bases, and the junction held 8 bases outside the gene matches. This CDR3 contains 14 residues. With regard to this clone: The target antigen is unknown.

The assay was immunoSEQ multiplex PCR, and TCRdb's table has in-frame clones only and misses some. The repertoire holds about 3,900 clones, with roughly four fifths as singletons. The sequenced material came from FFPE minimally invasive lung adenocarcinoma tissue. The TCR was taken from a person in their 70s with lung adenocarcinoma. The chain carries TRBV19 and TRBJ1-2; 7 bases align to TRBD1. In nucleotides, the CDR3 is TGTGCCAGTACCTCGACAGGGTACTACTATGGCTACACCTTC. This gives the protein CASTSTGYYYGYTF.